This T cell receptor beta chain was sequenced in a study of STAT5B mutations in CD4+ large granular lymphocyte leukemia. The survey-level immunoSEQ assay was used. Per the authors' pipeline: The detection floor for productive clonotype frequency was 2.59 x 10-5. The repertoire was sequenced with immunoSEQ multiplex PCR; TCRdb's copy has only in-frame clones and lacks some. Clone size and the V and J calls come from that table; the DNA yielded D and trimming. The data show 30,000 or so clones, approximately 73% seen once. Comment on this clone: Its cognate antigen is unknown.

Study-level results: CD4-sorted patient repertoires seemed more clonal than healthy CD4+ repertoires.

The source material was CD4+ T cells from blood buffy coats. The receptor was isolated from a human donor in good health.

CDR3: CASSLSLNTEAFF. In nucleotides, the CDR3 is TGTGCCAGCAGCTTAAGCCTGAACACTGAAGCTTTCTTT. The V call is TRBV11-2, the J call TRBJ1-1; D remains ambiguous. Germline V gene sequence: CDR1 SGHAT, CDR2 FQNNGV. This CDR3 region has 13 residues. With 2 bases removed from V and 0 bases from J, the gap between germline ends came to 4 bases.